This entry describes one TCR beta chain. Germline and junction disagree at one end, which may indicate a read error. These data are taken from a study of CD8+CD57+ T cells in acquired aplastic anemia. In patients chosen for sequencing, flow cytometry had shown CD8+CD57+ cell expansion. In germline, CDR1 is SNHLY, CDR2 FYNNEI. The CDR3 runs 13 residues. Genomic DNA served as template for TCR beta VDJ and CDR3 profiling. Each CDR3 protein gets one entry after TCRdb re-called the reads with MiXCR. This table has just over 150,000 distinct CDR3 sequences, about 50% appearing once. The chain uses TRBV2 and TRBJ1-6; possibly TRBD1 for D (5 bases). The clonotype comes from a human donor with aplastic anemia. The sample was sorted CD4+, CD8+, or CD8+CD57+ T cells (not recorded which) from PBMCs. CDR3 bases: TGTGCCAGCAGGCCCAGGGAGGAATCACCCCCCCACTTT. It yields the protein CASRPREESPPHF. Variable domain in full (rest from reference TRBV2 and TRBJ1-6): EPEVTQTPSHQVTQMGQEVILRCVPISNHLYFYWYRQILGQKVEFLVSFYNNEISEKSEIFDDQFSVERPDGSNFTLKIRSTKLEDSAMYFCASRPREESPPHFGNGTRLTVT.